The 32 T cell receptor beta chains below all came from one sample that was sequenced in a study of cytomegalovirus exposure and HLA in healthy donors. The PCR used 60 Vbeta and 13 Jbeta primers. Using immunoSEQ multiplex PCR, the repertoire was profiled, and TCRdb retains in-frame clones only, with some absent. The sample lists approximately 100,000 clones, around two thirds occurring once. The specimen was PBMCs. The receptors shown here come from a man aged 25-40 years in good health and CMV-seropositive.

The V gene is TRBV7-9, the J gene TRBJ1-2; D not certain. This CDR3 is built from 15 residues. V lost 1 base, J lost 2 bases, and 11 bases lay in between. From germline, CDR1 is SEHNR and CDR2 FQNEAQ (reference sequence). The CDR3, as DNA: TGTGCCAGCAGCTTAGGAGGTTACCTAAACTATGGCTACACCTTC. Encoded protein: CASSLGGYLNYGYTF.

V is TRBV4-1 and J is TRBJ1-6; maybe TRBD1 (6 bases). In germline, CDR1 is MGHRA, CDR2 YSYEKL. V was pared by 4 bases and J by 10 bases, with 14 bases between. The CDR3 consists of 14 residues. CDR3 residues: CASSPAGGSSPLHF. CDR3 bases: TGCGCCAGCAGCCCTGCGGGGGGCAGCTCACCCCTCCACTTT.

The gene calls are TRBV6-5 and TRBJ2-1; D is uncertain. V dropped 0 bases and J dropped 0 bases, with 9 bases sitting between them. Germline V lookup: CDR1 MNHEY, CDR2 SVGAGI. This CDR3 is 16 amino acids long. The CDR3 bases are TGTGCCAGCAGTTACTCGGTGGCGGCCTCCTACAATGAGCAGTTCTTC. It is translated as CASSYSVAASYNEQFF.

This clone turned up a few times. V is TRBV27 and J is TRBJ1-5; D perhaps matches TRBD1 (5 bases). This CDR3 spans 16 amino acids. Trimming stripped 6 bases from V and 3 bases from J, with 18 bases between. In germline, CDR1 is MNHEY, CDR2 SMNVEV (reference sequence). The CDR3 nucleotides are TGTGCCAGCAGCCCCTCCCGACAGATTAACAATCAGCCCCAGCATTTT. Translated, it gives CASSPSRQINNQPQHF.

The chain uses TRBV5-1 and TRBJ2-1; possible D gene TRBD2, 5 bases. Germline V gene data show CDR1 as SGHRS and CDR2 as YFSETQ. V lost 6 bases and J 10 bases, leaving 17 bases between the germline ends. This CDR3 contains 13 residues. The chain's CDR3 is CASTIGHPGEQFF. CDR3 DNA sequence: TGCGCCAGCACGATTGGGCACCCGGGAGAGCAGTTCTTC. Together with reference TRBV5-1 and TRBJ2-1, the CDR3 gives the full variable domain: KAGVTQTPRYLIKTRGQQVTLSCSPISGHRSVSWYQQTPGQGLQFLFEYFSETQRNKGNFPGRFSGRQFSNSRSEMNVSTLELGDSALYLCASTIGHPGEQFFGPGTRLTVL.

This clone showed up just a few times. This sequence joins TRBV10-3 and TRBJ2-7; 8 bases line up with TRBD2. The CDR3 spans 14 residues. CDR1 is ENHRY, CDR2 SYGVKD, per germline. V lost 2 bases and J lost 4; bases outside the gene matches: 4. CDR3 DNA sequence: TGTGCCATCAGTGAGGGCGGGGGGTCGTACGAGCAGTACTTC. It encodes CAISEGGGSYEQYF.

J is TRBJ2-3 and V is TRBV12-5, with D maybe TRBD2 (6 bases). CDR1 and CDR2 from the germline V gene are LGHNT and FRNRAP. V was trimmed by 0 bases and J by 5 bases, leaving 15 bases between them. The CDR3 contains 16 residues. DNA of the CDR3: TGTGCTAGTGGTTTGGTCCCGGGACTGGGAAGAGATACGCAGTATTTT. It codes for CASGLVPGLGRDTQYF.

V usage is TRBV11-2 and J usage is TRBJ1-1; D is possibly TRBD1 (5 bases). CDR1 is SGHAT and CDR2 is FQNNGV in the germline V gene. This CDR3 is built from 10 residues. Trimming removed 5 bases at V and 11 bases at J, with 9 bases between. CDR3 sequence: CASSRRQAFF. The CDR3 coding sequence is TGTGCCAGCAGCCGACGACAGGCTTTCTTT.

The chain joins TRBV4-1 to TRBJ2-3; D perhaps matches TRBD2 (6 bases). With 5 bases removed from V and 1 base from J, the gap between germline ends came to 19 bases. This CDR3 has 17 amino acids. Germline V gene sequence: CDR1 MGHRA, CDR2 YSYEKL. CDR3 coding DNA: TGCGCCAGCAGCTCGCGCCGACTAGAGTTTCGCACAGATACGCAGTATTTT. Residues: CASSSRRLEFRTDTQYF.

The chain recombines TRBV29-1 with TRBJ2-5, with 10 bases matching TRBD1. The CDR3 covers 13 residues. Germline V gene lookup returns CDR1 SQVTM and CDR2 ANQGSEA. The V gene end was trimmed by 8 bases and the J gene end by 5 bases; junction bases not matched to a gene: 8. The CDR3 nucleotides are TGCAGCTCGACCGGGACAGGGGAGGAGACCCAGTACTTC. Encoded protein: CSSTGTGEETQYF.

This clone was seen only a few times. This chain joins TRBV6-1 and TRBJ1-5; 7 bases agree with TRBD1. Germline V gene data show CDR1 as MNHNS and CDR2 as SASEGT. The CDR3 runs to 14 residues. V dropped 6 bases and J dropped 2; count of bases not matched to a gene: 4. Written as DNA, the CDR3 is TGTGCCAGCAGAAGACAGGGCGGCAATCAGCCCCAGCATTTT. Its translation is CASRRQGGNQPQHF.

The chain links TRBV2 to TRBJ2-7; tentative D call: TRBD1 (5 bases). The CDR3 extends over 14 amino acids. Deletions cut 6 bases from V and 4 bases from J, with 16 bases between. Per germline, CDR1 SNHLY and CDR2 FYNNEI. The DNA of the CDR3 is TGTGCCAGCAGGCTCACAGGAGCTCTGTACGAGCAGTACTTC. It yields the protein CASRLTGALYEQYF.

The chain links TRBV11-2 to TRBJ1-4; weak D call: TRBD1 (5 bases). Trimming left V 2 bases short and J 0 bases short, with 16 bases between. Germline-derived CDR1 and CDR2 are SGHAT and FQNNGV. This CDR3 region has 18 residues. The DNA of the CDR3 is TGTGCCAGCAGCTTACAGTGGGGCCAGGGAACAACTAATGAAAAACTGTTTTTT. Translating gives CASSLQWGQGTTNEKLFF.

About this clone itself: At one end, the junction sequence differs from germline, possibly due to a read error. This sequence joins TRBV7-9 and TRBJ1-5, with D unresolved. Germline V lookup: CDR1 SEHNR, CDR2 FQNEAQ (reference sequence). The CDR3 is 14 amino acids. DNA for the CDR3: TGTTCCAGCAGCTTAGAGGGAGTTGGTCAGCCCCAGCATTTT. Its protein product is CSSSLEGVGQPQHF.

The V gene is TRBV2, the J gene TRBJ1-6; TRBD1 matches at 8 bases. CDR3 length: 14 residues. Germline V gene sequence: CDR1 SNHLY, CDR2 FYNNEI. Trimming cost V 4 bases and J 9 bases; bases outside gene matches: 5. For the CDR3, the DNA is TGTGCCAGCAGTGGACAGGGGAGCGGTTCACCCCTCCACTTT. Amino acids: CASSGQGSGSPLHF.

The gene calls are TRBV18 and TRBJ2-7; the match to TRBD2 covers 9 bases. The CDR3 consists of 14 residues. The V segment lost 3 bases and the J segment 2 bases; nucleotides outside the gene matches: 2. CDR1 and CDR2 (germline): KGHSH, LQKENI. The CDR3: CASSPQRGAYEQYF. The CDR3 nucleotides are TGTGCCAGCTCACCTCAGCGGGGGGCCTACGAGCAGTACTTC.

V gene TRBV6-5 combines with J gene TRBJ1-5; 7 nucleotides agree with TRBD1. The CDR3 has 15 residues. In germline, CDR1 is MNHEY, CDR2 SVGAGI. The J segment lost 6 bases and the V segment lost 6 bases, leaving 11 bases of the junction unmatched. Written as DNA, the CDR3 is TGTGCCAGCAGCCTAAATCGACAGGGTCGTCAGCCCCAGCATTTT. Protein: CASSLNRQGRQPQHF.

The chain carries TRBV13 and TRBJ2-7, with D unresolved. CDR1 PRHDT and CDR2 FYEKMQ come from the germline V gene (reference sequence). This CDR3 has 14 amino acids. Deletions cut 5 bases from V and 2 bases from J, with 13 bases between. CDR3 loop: CASSPLGVTYEQYF. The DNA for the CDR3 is TGTGCCAGCAGCCCTCTAGGAGTAACCTACGAGCAGTACTTC.

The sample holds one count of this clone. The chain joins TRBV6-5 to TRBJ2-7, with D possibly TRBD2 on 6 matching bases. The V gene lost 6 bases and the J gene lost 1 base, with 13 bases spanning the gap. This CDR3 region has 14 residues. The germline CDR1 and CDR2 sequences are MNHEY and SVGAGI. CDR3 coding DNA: TGTGCCAGCAGACTCGGGACTTGGTCCTACGAGCAGTACTTC. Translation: CASRLGTWSYEQYF.

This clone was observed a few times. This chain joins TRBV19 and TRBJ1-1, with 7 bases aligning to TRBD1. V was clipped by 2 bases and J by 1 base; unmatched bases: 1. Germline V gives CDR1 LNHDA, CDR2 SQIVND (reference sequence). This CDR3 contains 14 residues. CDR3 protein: CASSIRQGNTEAFF. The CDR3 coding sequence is TGTGCCAGTAGTATACGACAGGGGAACACTGAAGCTTTCTTT.

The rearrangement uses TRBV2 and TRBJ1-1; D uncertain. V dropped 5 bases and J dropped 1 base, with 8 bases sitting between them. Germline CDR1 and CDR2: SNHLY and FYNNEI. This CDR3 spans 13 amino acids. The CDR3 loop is CASSSTGNTEAFF. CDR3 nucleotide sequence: TGTGCCAGCAGTTCGACGGGGAACACTGAAGCTTTCTTT.

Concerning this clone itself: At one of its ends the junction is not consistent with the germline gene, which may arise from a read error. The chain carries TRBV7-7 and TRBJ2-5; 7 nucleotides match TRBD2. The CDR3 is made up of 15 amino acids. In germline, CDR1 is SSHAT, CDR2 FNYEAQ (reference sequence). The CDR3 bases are TGTGCTAGCAGCCCACGGGGCAGCGGGGAAGAGACCCAGTACTTC. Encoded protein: CASSPRGSGEETQYF.

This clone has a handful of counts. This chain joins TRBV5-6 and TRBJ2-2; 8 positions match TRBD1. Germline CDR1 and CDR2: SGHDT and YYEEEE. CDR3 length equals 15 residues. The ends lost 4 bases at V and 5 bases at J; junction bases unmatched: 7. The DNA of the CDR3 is TGTGCCAGCAGCCCTTACAGGGGGTGGACCGGGGAGCTGTTTTTT. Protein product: CASSPYRGWTGELFF.

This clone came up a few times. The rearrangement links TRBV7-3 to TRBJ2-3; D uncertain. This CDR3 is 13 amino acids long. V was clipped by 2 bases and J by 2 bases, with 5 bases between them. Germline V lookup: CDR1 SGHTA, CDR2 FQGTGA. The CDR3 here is CASSLFYTDTQYF. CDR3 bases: TGTGCCAGCAGCTTATTCTACACAGATACGCAGTATTTT.

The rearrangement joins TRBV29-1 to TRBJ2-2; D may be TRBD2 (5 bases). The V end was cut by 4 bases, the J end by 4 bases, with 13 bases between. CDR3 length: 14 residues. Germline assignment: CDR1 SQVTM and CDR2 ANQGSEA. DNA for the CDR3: TGCAGCGTTGGAGCGGATACGAGCACCGGGGAGCTGTTTTTT. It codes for CSVGADTSTGELFF.

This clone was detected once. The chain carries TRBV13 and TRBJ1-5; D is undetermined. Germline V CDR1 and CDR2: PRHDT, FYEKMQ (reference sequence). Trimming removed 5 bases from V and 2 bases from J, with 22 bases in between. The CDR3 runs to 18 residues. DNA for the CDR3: TGTGCCAGCAGCCCCAAGAGATCCCTTGGTGTTGGCAATCAGCCCCAGCATTTT. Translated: CASSPKRSLGVGNQPQHF.

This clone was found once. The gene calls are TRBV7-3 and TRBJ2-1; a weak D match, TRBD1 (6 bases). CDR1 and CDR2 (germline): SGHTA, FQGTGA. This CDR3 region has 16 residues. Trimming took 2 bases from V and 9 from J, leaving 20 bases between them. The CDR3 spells CASSLAGTSNRGEQFF. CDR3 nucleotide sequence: TGTGCCAGCAGCTTAGCCGGGACAAGCAACCGGGGTGAGCAGTTCTTC.

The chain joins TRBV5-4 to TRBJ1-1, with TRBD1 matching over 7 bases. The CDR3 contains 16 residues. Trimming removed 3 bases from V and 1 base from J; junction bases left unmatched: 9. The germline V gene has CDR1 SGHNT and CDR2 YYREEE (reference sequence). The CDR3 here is CASSSSLGTANTEAFF. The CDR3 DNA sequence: TGTGCCAGCAGCTCATCGTTGGGGACAGCGAACACTGAAGCTTTCTTT.

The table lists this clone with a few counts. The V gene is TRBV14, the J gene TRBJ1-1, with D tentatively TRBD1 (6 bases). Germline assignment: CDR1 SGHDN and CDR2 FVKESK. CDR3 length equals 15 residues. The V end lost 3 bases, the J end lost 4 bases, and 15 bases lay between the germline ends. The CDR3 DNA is TGTGCCAGCAGCCACCAGGGGAGCAGCAGCACTGAAGCTTTCTTT. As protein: CASSHQGSSSTEAFF.

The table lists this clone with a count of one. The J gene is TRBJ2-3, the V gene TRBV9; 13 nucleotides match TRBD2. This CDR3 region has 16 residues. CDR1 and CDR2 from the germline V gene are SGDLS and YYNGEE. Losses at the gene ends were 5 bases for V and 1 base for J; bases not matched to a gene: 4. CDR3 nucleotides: TGTGCCAGCAGTCGAACTAGCGGGGGGGGCACAGATACGCAGTATTTT. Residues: CASSRTSGGGTDTQYF.

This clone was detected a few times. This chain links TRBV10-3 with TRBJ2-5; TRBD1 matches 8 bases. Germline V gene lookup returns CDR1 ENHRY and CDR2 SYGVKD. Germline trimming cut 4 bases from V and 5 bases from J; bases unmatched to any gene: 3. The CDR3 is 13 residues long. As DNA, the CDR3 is TGTGCCATCAGTGGGACAGGGTATGAGACCCAGTACTTC. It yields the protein CAISGTGYETQYF.

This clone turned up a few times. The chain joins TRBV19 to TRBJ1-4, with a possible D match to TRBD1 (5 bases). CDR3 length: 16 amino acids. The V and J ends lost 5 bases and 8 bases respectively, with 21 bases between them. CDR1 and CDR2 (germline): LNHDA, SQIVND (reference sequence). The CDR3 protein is CASSSPRVGGDEKLFF. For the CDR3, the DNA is TGTGCCAGTAGTTCACCGAGGGTGGGAGGGGACGAAAAACTGTTTTTT.